These T cell receptor beta chains were read from a single sample in a study of T-cell memory formation after mild COVID-19. TCRdb fed the 5' RACE reads into MiXCR, producing one record per CDR3 protein. Counted here are some 290,000 distinct CDR3 sequences, about a sixth occurring once; the ten biggest clones make up 22%. Sequenced material: PBMCs or a T cell subset sorted from them (not recorded which). The receptors come from a man between 18 and 29 years old who had mild COVID-19 (a few samples of this study predate the infection). Cell type and time point are not known. Both conserved end residues are part of each CDR3. Clone size is given for some rows only: seen once, a few or many times, or a class if the clone is expanded.

size | V | CDR3
few | TRBV5-1 | CASSLALGLAEAFF
NA | TRBV5-1 | CASSLEKASSGNTIYF
few | TRBV20-1 | CSGKGVETNEQFF
few | TRBV11-2 | CASSAYTDTQYF
few | TRBV18 | CASSRGQGADEQYF
NA | TRBV24-1 | CATSDFPDRLTQYF
NA | TRBV12-3/TRBV12-4 | CASSLFGFSNQPQHF
few | TRBV2 | CASTVGDTYEQYF
few | TRBV6-1 | CASSELGFSGYNEQFF
few | TRBV7-9 | CASSFSLEEQYF
NA | TRBV7-2 | CASSSVGQTNYGYTF
NA | TRBV4-3 | CASSQDGRGWTDTQYF
few | TRBV12-3/TRBV12-4 | CASRTISGGSETQYF
NA | TRBV15 | CATSSPGQGAYEQYF
few | TRBV24-1 | CATSDLIGEWETQYF
NA | TRBV28 | CASSLYPSGRPQYF
few | TRBV12-3/TRBV12-4 | CASSFGQHTDTQYF
many | TRBV5-6 | CASDKTGGVLTDTQYF
NA | TRBV7-2 | CASSSLEGKEF
NA | TRBV30 | CAWSLSWELFF
few | TRBV7-2 | CASSLGGYASPYGYTF
few | TRBV6-5 | CASRPGQSGRGYTF
many | TRBV9 | CASSVAGGQGDYEQYF
few | TRBV4-1 | CASSQVSRLYSNQPQHF
NA | TRBV5-1 | CASSLRDRPRNEQFF
NA | TRBV6-2/TRBV6-3 | CASNDPGDSFYGYTF
NA | TRBV5-1 | CASSLGDRGETQYF
NA | TRBV7-6 | CASSKDSSYEQYF
few | TRBV29-1 | CSVWVTAQETQYF
few | TRBV7-3 | CASSPQGDSTEAFF
NA | TRBV4-3 | CASSLVIPDTQYF
NA | TRBV7-6 | CASSLGAGGASYNSPLHF
many | TRBV20-1 | CSARGPAGAGETQYF
NA | TRBV28 | CASSLPGQGIYGYTF
NA | TRBV12-3/TRBV12-4 | CASSPAGVTTEAFF
NA | TRBV4-1 | CASSPGTGGSQETQYF
many | TRBV5-1 | CASSLASANTGELFF
NA | TRBV5-1 | CASSWRGQGYGYTF
few | TRBV12-3/TRBV12-4 | CASSYGTSGEETQYF
few | TRBV11-3 | CASSPPGSGRAQETQYF
few | TRBV12-3/TRBV12-4 | CASSLATFSGGEFYNEQFF
many | TRBV7-8 | CASSLGETEAFF
few | TRBV5-4 | CASSSRAGENTEAFF
few | TRBV4-1 | CASRQTDRANQPQHF
NA | TRBV5-1 | CASSETGGGYGYTF
NA | TRBV15 | CATSPGRETQYF
NA | TRBV5-1 | CASSSPPGQGRNIQYF
once | TRBV7-9 | CASSLAPGPLHF
NA | TRBV7-7 | CASSLGLNNEQFF
NA | TRBV20-1 | CRARAWRQGAYEQYF
NA | TRBV4-3 | CASSHGAGGEQFF
few | TRBV7-2 | CASSFGVHGYNEQFF
NA | TRBV5-1 | CASSLGQGFADTQYF
NA | TRBV2 | CASSDWGSSSYNEQFF
NA | TRBV7-9 | CASSPRQGWEQFF